This TCR beta chain originates from a study of PD-1 blockade in mismatch repair-deficient tumors. Findings and limits, study-wide: Tumor-resident clones, often undetectable pretreatment in blood, expanded then contracted after pembrolizumab.

Only in-frame clones appear in the TCRdb table, and some are missing; sequencing was by immunoSEQ multiplex PCR. The data hold approximately 51,000 clones, with roughly 80% observed a single time. A note on this clone: Its antigen remains unidentified.

The germline CDR1 and CDR2 sequences are SGHRS and YFSETQ. The CDR3 sequence is 14 residues long. V lost 4 bases and J lost 1; bases outside the gene matches: 4. Every patient had mismatch repair deficiency by PCR or immunohistochemistry. Three pembrolizumab responders had their TCRs sequenced. The origin of this receptor is an adult with mismatch repair-deficient cancer. The sample here was peripheral blood, taken approximately 20 weeks after starting pembrolizumab. V is TRBV5-1 and J is TRBJ1-1; 7 nucleotides match TRBD1. The CDR3, as DNA: TGCGCCAGCAGCGGGAGACAGGGGAACACTGAAGCTTTCTTT. It codes for CASSGRQGNTEAFF.